Shown below are 27 T cell receptor beta chains from a single sample sequenced in a study of response to subunit inactivated influenza vaccine. TCRdb independently ran MiXCR on the RT-PCR reads; one entry per CDR3 protein. Among about 180,000 distinct CDR3 sequences listed, around a tenth were seen once. The sequenced sample was non-naive T cells sorted from PBMCs, obtained on the day of vaccination. Receptors were obtained from a man aged 45-65 years who received an inactivated influenza vaccine.

This clonotype was observed a few times. The chain employs TRBV10-3 and TRBJ1-2; a weak D match, TRBD1 (5 bases). There are 14 residues in the CDR3. V lost 3 bases and J 7 bases, leaving 15 bases between the germline ends. In germline, CDR1 is ENHRY, CDR2 SYGVKD. The CDR3 DNA sequence: TGTGCCATCAGTGAATACGGAGGGGCAGTTGGCTACACCTTC. Its translation is CAISEYGGAVGYTF.

The chain combines TRBV3-1 with TRBJ1-1; D perhaps matches TRBD1 (6 bases). Germline V CDR1 and CDR2: LGHDT, YNNKEL (reference sequence). The CDR3 runs to 14 residues. V lost 4 bases and J 0 bases, leaving 9 bases between the germline ends. The DNA of the CDR3 is TGTGCCAGCAGCCGGACAGCCATGAACACTGAAGCTTTCTTT. Protein product: CASSRTAMNTEAFF.

This clonotype was detected many times. The chain couples TRBV5-5 to TRBJ1-3; D is undetermined. V lost 2 bases to trimming and J lost 2 bases, with 5 bases between them. The CDR3 sequence is 13 residues long. Germline loops: CDR1 SGHKS, CDR2 YYEKEE (reference sequence). The CDR3 DNA reads as TGTGCCAGCAGCTTTGGTCCTGGAAACACCATATATTTT. Amino acids: CASSFGPGNTIYF.

The chain recombines TRBV2 with TRBJ2-7, with TRBD1 identical over 8 bases. There are 15 residues in the CDR3. Unmatched junction bases numbered 9, after V lost 6 bases and J lost 2 bases. From germline, CDR1 is SNHLY and CDR2 FYNNEI. The CDR3 region is CASSPRGLGTYEQYF. The CDR3 bases are TGTGCCAGCAGCCCCAGGGGGCTAGGAACCTACGAGCAGTACTTC.

The V call is TRBV29-1, the J call TRBJ1-5; D might be TRBD1 (6 bases). The CDR3 runs 14 residues. Germline V gene data show CDR1 as SQVTM and CDR2 as ANQGSEA. The ends were cut back, 4 bases at V and 0 bases at J, with 10 bases in the middle. CDR3 sequence (DNA): TGCAGCGTTGCCACAGGGAATAGCAATCAGCCCCAGCATTTT. This sequence encodes CSVATGNSNQPQHF.

This clonotype came up a few times. The CDR3 here is CASSDRQGPFF. DNA of the CDR3: TGCGCCAGCAGTGACCGACAGGGTCCGTTCTTC. The chain employs TRBV10-2 and TRBJ2-1; TRBD1 matches 7 bases. V shed 3 bases, J shed 15 bases, and the junction held 5 bases outside the gene matches. CDR1 and CDR2 from the germline V gene are WSHSY and SAAADI. This CDR3 spans 11 amino acids.

V is TRBV18 and J is TRBJ2-3; D remains ambiguous. Germline loops: CDR1 KGHSH, CDR2 LQKENI. V dropped 2 bases and J dropped 6 bases, with 12 bases sitting between them. The CDR3 loop spans 14 amino acids. The CDR3 DNA follows: TGTGCCAGCTCACCAATCCCGCGTATTGATACGCAGTATTTT. Encoded protein: CASSPIPRIDTQYF.

The chain has TRBV9 and TRBJ2-2; D is possibly TRBD1 (6 bases). V was pared by 2 bases and J by 4 bases, with 30 bases between. Germline V lookup: CDR1 SGDLS, CDR2 YYNGEE. CDR3 length: 21 amino acids. The CDR3 region has the DNA TGTGCCAGCAGCGTCGGTCAGAACTCTCTCGCGAACACCAGGGGCACCGGGGAGCTGTTTTTT. Translated: CASSVGQNSLANTRGTGELFF.

J is TRBJ2-7 and V is TRBV5-1, with a possible D match to TRBD2 (6 bases). The CDR3 loop spans 13 amino acids. Trimming left V 3 bases short and J 4 bases short, with 11 bases between. Per the germline V gene, CDR1 is SGHRS and CDR2 is YFSETQ. CDR3 region: CASSSVTSYEQYF. The CDR3 bases are TGCGCCAGCAGCTCGGTGACTAGTTACGAGCAGTACTTC. Looking up the rest from reference TRBV5-1 and TRBJ2-7 gives the full variable domain: KAGVTQTPRYLIKTRGQQVTLSCSPISGHRSVSWYQQTPGQGLQFLFEYFSETQRNKGNFPGRFSGRQFSNSRSEMNVSTLELGDSALYLCASSSVTSYEQYFGPGTRLTVT.

The V gene is TRBV5-1, the J gene TRBJ2-1, with TRBD1 as a possible D gene (5 bases). Trimming removed 5 bases at V and 10 bases at J, with 13 bases between. The CDR3 is made up of 12 amino acids. Germline CDR1 SGHRS, CDR2 YFSETQ. The CDR3, as DNA: TGCGCCAGCAGACAGGTTCTGGGAGAGCAGTTCTTC. The encoded protein is CASRQVLGEQFF.

This clonotype was seen a few times. This chain joins TRBV5-1 and TRBJ1-1, with D hard to call. Per germline, CDR1 SGHRS and CDR2 YFSETQ. This CDR3 has 15 amino acids. The V end was cut by 0 bases, the J end by 4 bases, with 13 bases between. CDR3 sequence (DNA): TGCGCCAGCAGCTTGGGACCAGATTATGGCACTGAAGCTTTCTTT. Encoded protein: CASSLGPDYGTEAFF.

This clonotype has a count of ten or more. This chain connects TRBV28 to TRBJ1-1; D unclear. Germline V lookup: CDR1 MDHEN, CDR2 SYDVKM. The V and J ends lost 5 bases and 0 bases respectively, with 10 bases between them. The CDR3 length is 14 residues. The CDR3 DNA is TGTGCCAGCAGTCCCGGACGGTTGAACACTGAAGCTTTCTTT. Amino acids: CASSPGRLNTEAFF.

This clonotype was found a few times. The CDR3, as DNA: TGCAGTGCTCAAACCCCTAGCGGAGGCGAGCAGTACTTC. This sequence encodes CSAQTPSGGEQYF. This rearrangement joins TRBV20-1 to TRBJ2-7; TRBD2 agrees at 7 bases. The CDR3 runs 13 residues. With 5 bases clipped from V and 6 bases from J, the junction kept 10 bases outside the gene matches. The germline V gene encodes CDR1 DFQATT and CDR2 SNEGSKA (reference sequence).

Many counts were recorded for this clonotype. The chain employs TRBV3-1 and TRBJ1-2, with unresolved D. Trimming removed 1 base from V and 4 bases from J, with 13 bases in between. The length of the CDR3 is 15 residues. The germline V gene has CDR1 LGHDT and CDR2 YNNKEL (reference sequence). The CDR3 loop is CASSQGPRGTYGYTF. The CDR3 nucleotides read TGTGCCAGCAGCCAAGGCCCCCGTGGAACCTATGGCTACACCTTC.

In this sample, this clonotype turned up a few times. The chain couples TRBV7-8 to TRBJ1-6, with D possibly being TRBD1 (5 bases). V was shortened by 6 bases and J by 4 bases, with 10 bases between the two germline ends. The CDR3 totals 14 residues. The germline CDR1 and CDR2 sequences are SGHVS and FQNEAQ. Here the CDR3 reads CASRATGYNSPLHF. CDR3 coding DNA: TGTGCCAGCAGGGCTACAGGATATAATTCACCCCTCCACTTT.

This clonotype was seen repeatedly, ten times or more. J is TRBJ2-5 and V is TRBV20-1; D uncertain. V gave up 4 bases and J gave up 6 bases, with 12 bases separating them. CDR3 size: 12 residues. Germline CDR1 reads DFQATT; CDR2 reads SNEGSKA (reference sequence). The CDR3 coding sequence is TGCAGTGCTACCCAGATGGGGAAGACCCAGTACTTC. It translates to CSATQMGKTQYF.

This clonotype was seen many times. V and J are TRBV12-3 or TRBV12-4 and TRBJ2-1; the match to TRBD1 covers 7 bases. V was pared by 6 bases and J by 9 bases, with 17 bases of the junction left unmatched. The CDR3 has 16 residues. For the CDR3, the DNA is TGTGCCAGCAGCCCGACAGGGCTGGAACTGTTGAGTGAGCAGTTCTTC. Translation gives CASSPTGLELLSEQFF.

The table lists this clonotype with a few counts. The rearrangement uses TRBV7-2 and TRBJ2-1; TRBD2 aligns across 8 bases. CDR3 size: 14 residues. V lost 6 bases, J lost 7 bases, and 8 bases stayed unmatched. Germline loops: CDR1 SGHTA, CDR2 FQGNSA. As DNA, the CDR3 is TGTGCCAGCAGGGGGACTAGTGAGCTTAATGAGCAGTTCTTC. It codes for CASRGTSELNEQFF.

This clonotype has a handful of counts. The chain links TRBV27 to TRBJ2-1; 9 nucleotides align to TRBD2. This CDR3 spans 19 amino acids. Germline trimming cut 5 bases from V and 0 bases from J; bases unmatched to any gene: 14. Germline V lookup: CDR1 MNHEY, CDR2 SMNVEV (reference sequence). CDR3 loop: CASSLTRLAALSSYNEQFF. The CDR3, as DNA: TGTGCCAGCAGTCTCACTCGACTAGCGGCGCTGAGCTCCTACAATGAGCAGTTCTTC.

Only a few counts were recorded for this clonotype. The chain couples TRBV13 to TRBJ2-7; 9 bases are a match to TRBD1. The germline gives CDR1 PRHDT, CDR2 FYEKMQ (reference sequence). The trim removed 5 bases at V and 0 bases at J, leaving 11 bases unmatched. CDR3 length: 17 residues. CDR3 in amino acids: CASSQSLGQGSSYEQYF. Here the CDR3 DNA reads TGTGCCAGCAGCCAATCCTTAGGACAGGGGAGCTCCTACGAGCAGTACTTC. Combining the CDR3 with reference TRBV13 and TRBJ2-7 gives the whole variable domain AAGVIQSPRHLIKEKRETATLKCYPIPRHDTVYWYQQGPGQDPQFLISFYEKMQSDKGSIPDRFSAQQFSDYHSELNMSSLELGDSALYFCASSQSLGQGSSYEQYFGPGTRLTVT.

This clonotype was recorded only once. The chain carries TRBV29-1 and TRBJ2-7, with 12 bases identical to TRBD1. Germline CDR1 SQVTM, CDR2 ANQGSEA. The CDR3 loop spans 15 amino acids. V was pared by 6 bases and J by 2 bases, with 8 bases of the junction left unmatched. CDR3 coding DNA: TGCAGCGTCGCATCCGGGACAGGGGGCCCCTACGAGCAGTACTTC. Its translation is CSVASGTGGPYEQYF.

The chain combines TRBV7-2 with TRBJ2-3; 10 bases match TRBD2. Germline V gene lookup returns CDR1 SGHTA and CDR2 FQGNSA. The CDR3 extends over 14 amino acids. V lost 2 bases to trimming and J lost 5 bases; unmatched junction nucleotides: 1. The CDR3 DNA follows: TGTGCCAGCAGCTTACAGCGGGGGGGAGATACGCAGTATTTT. It encodes CASSLQRGGDTQYF.

This clonotype was seen only a few times. This chain connects TRBV3-1 to TRBJ2-5, with 9 bases that match TRBD1. The CDR3 contains 14 residues. Trimming at V came to 3 bases and at J to 3 bases, leaving 2 bases not matched to a gene. Germline V lookup: CDR1 LGHDT, CDR2 YNNKEL (reference sequence). The CDR3 DNA is TGTGCCAGCAGCCAGCGGGACAGGGAAGAGACCCAGTACTTC. Translating it yields CASSQRDREETQYF.

This clonotype has ten or more counts. The chain recombines TRBV4-1 with TRBJ1-5; no clear D gene. Germline CDR1 is MGHRA and CDR2 is YSYEKL. This CDR3 spans 16 amino acids. V lost 4 bases, J lost 2 bases, and 15 bases lay in between. The CDR3 sequence is CASSRLNSGGNQPQHF. The CDR3 DNA is TGCGCCAGCAGCCGTCTAAACAGTGGGGGCAATCAGCCCCAGCATTTT.

CDR3 residues: CASSFVGLGGRSPLHF. In DNA form, the CDR3 reads TGTGCCAGCAGTTTTGTAGGGCTCGGGGGACGTTCACCCCTCCACTTT. The J gene is TRBJ1-6, the V gene TRBV28; maybe TRBD1 (5 bases). This CDR3 contains 16 residues. Looked up from germline, CDR1 is MDHEN and CDR2 is SYDVKM. Trimming took 3 bases from V and 9 from J, leaving 18 bases between them.

The rearrangement uses TRBV6-2 or TRBV6-3 and TRBJ2-7; no clear D. The CDR3 loop spans 11 amino acids. Per germline, CDR1 MNHEY and CDR2 SVGEGT. V lost 6 bases, J lost 6 bases, and 9 bases lay in between. CDR3 DNA: TGTGCCAGCAGCCGCCCGGGCGAGCAGTACTTC. Amino acid sequence: CASSRPGEQYF.

The chain has TRBV4-3 and TRBJ1-1; D perhaps matches TRBD1 (5 bases). CDR1 and CDR2 from the germline V gene are LGHNA and YSLEER. Trimming stripped 0 bases from V and 0 bases from J, with 14 bases between. CDR3 length: 17 residues. In DNA form, the CDR3 reads TGCGCCAGCAGCCAAGATGTAACAGGCGGCATGAACACTGAAGCTTTCTTT. Residues: CASSQDVTGGMNTEAFF.